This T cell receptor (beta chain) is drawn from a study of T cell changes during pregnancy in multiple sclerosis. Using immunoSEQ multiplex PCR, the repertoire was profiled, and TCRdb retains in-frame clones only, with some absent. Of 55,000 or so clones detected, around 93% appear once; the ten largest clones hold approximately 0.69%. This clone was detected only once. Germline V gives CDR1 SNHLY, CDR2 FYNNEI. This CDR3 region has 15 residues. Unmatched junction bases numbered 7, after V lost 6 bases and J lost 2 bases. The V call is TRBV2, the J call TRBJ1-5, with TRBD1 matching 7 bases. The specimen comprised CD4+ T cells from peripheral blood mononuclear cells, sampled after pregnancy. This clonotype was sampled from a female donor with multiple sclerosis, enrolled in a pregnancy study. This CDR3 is CASSGDRVGNQPQHF. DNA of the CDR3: TGTGCCAGCAGCGGCGACAGGGTCGGCAATCAGCCCCAGCATTTT.